The 17 T cell receptor beta chains given below trace back to one sample, sequenced in a study of beta chain features in type 1 diabetes. Expressed TCRB transcripts got sequenced, as all isolated RNA was reverse transcribed. Profiled with immunoSEQ multiplex PCR; TCRdb holds only in-frame clones, not every one. The table shows 110,000 to 150,000 clones, with 7% to 10% occurring only once. Specimen: central memory CD4+ T cells from blood. These receptors were obtained from a man aged 18 to 29 in good health.

The rearrangement links TRBV7-9 to TRBJ2-7; 11 positions agree with TRBD1. Unmatched junction bases numbered 6, after V lost 5 bases and J lost 3 bases. Germline loops: CDR1 SEHNR, CDR2 FQNEAQ (reference sequence). The CDR3 sequence is 15 residues long. The CDR3 bases are TGTGCCAGCAGCATTACCGGGACAGGGGGCTACGAGCAGTACTTC. Translated, it gives CASSITGTGGYEQYF. Full variable domain (remainder filled in from reference TRBV7-9 and TRBJ2-7): DTGVSQNPRHKITKRGQNVTFRCDPISEHNRLYWYRQTLGQGPEFLTYFQNEAQLEKSRLLSDRFSAERPKGSFSTLEIQRTEQGDSAMYLCASSITGTGGYEQYFGPGTRLTVT.

The chain joins TRBV6-5 to TRBJ2-2, with D possibly matching TRBD1 (7 bases). The V gene lost 4 bases and the J gene lost 7 bases, with 16 bases spanning the gap. The V gene's germline CDR1 is MNHEY and CDR2 SVGAGI. This CDR3 is built from 15 residues. The CDR3 region is CASSSPHRGGGELFF. As DNA, the CDR3 is TGTGCCAGCAGTTCACCCCACAGGGGAGGCGGGGAGCTGTTTTTT.

The CDR3 loop is CAWTTGGTDTQYF. CDR3 in DNA: TGTGCCTGGACTACGGGGGGCACAGATACGCAGTATTTT. V usage is TRBV30 and J usage is TRBJ2-3, with a weak D call TRBD2 (6 bases). V gave up 4 bases and J gave up 1 base, with 9 bases separating them. There are 13 residues in the CDR3. Germline V CDR1 and CDR2: GTSNPN, SVGIG (reference sequence).

This clone was picked up a small number of times. V usage is TRBV4-1 and J usage is TRBJ2-6; 8 bases fit TRBD2. The germline CDR1 and CDR2 sequences are MGHRA and YSYEKL. J was trimmed by 3 bases and V by 2 bases; bases with no gene match: 3. The CDR3 consists of 16 residues. CDR3 sequence reads: CASSQPSGGGANVLTF. The DNA for the CDR3 is TGCGCCAGCAGCCAACCGAGCGGGGGTGGGGCCAACGTCCTGACTTTC.

The chain carries TRBV30 and TRBJ1-6; a possible D gene is TRBD1 (5 bases). Looked up from germline, CDR1 is GTSNPN and CDR2 is SVGIG (reference sequence). Trimming took 8 bases from V and 6 from J, leaving 11 bases between them. This CDR3 comprises 12 residues. DNA for the CDR3: TGTGCCGGGCAGGGAGGTAATTCACCCCTCCACTTT. Its translation is CAGQGGNSPLHF.

The J gene is TRBJ1-1, the V gene TRBV18; D unresolved. Trimming removed 8 bases at V and 0 bases at J, with 16 bases between. Germline assignment: CDR1 KGHSH and CDR2 LQKENI. The CDR3 extends over 15 amino acids. CDR3 in amino acids: CASLPAPGVNTEAFF. CDR3 in DNA: TGTGCCAGCCTTCCGGCCCCCGGGGTGAACACTGAAGCTTTCTTT.

The chain links TRBV7-2 to TRBJ2-1; 11 bases are a match to TRBD1. CDR1 SGHTA and CDR2 FQGNSA come from the germline V gene. J lost 8 bases, V lost 1 base, and 1 base had no gene match. This CDR3 has 14 amino acids. The CDR3 loop is CASSLGGQGDEQFF. For the CDR3, the DNA is TGTGCCAGCAGCTTAGGGGGACAGGGGGATGAGCAGTTCTTC.

The sample holds many counts of this clone. This chain links TRBV10-3 with TRBJ2-7; a weak D match, TRBD2 (6 bases). Trimming stripped 4 bases from V and 6 bases from J, with 10 bases between. From germline, CDR1 is ENHRY and CDR2 SYGVKD. The CDR3 is 12 amino acids. In DNA, the CDR3 is TGTGCCATCAGTGGGCGGGGATCCGAGCAGTACTTC. The encoded protein is CAISGRGSEQYF.

The chain couples TRBV27 to TRBJ2-1; 11 nucleotides agree with TRBD2. The V segment lost 2 bases and the J segment 7 bases; nucleotides outside the gene matches: 4. Germline values: CDR1 MNHEY, CDR2 SMNVEV (reference sequence). The CDR3 covers 15 residues. Here the CDR3 DNA reads TGTGCCAGCAGTTTACCCGGGACTAGCGGAAATGAGCAGTTCTTC. The encoded protein is CASSLPGTSGNEQFF.

The sample holds a few counts of this clone. The chain couples TRBV4-1 to TRBJ2-2; 7 bases agree with TRBD1. V was clipped by 1 base and J by 6 bases; unmatched bases: 5. Germline V gene sequence: CDR1 MGHRA, CDR2 YSYEKL. This CDR3 has 15 residues. CDR3 DNA: TGCGCCAGCAGCCAAGGCGACAGGGCCGCCGGGGAGCTGTTTTTT. Translating gives CASSQGDRAAGELFF.

The rearrangement links TRBV28 to TRBJ2-1; 10 bases line up with TRBD2. The CDR3 loop spans 19 amino acids. The germline CDR1 and CDR2 sequences are MDHEN and SYDVKM. Trimming cost V 6 bases and J 0 bases; bases outside gene matches: 14. CDR3 sequence reads: CASSPGLAGAQSSYNEQFF. The DNA for the CDR3 is TGTGCCAGCAGCCCTGGGCTAGCGGGGGCCCAGAGCTCCTACAATGAGCAGTTCTTC. The full variable domain, completed using reference TRBV28 and TRBJ2-1, is DVKVTQSSRYLVKRTGEKVFLECVQDMDHENMFWYRQDPGLGLRLIYFSYDVKMKEKGDIPEGYSVSREKKERFSLILESASTNQTSMYLCASSPGLAGAQSSYNEQFFGPGTRLTVL.

The chain employs TRBV5-4 and TRBJ2-2; D may be TRBD1 (5 bases). Trimming left V 0 bases short and J 7 bases short, with 13 bases between. Germline CDR1 SGHNT, CDR2 YYREEE (reference sequence). This CDR3 is 15 amino acids long. CDR3 loop: CASSLVQADHGELFF. The CDR3 nucleotides are TGTGCCAGCAGCTTGGTACAGGCGGACCACGGGGAGCTGTTTTTT.

This clone was counted ten times or more. This chain joins TRBV29-1 and TRBJ2-7; maybe TRBD1 (6 bases). The CDR3 contains 16 residues. The ends were cut back, 5 bases at V and 0 bases at J, with 20 bases in the middle. Looked up from germline, CDR1 is SQVTM and CDR2 is ANQGSEA. DNA for the CDR3: TGCAGCGTTACGACTCCTAGGACAGCGAGCTCCTACGAGCAGTACTTC. Amino acid sequence: CSVTTPRTASSYEQYF.

This sequence joins TRBV2 and TRBJ2-7, with D possibly TRBD2 on 6 matching bases. V lost 6 bases, J lost 6 bases, and 12 bases lay in between. CDR1 and CDR2 from the germline V gene are SNHLY and FYNNEI. The CDR3 is made up of 12 amino acids. The CDR3 DNA sequence: TGTGCCAGCAGCGACATGGGAGGCGAGCAGTACTTC. Amino acids: CASSDMGGEQYF.

This clone occurred a few times. CDR3 sequence: CASSPISYGYTF. CDR3 DNA: TGTGCCAGCAGCCCCATTTCCTATGGCTACACCTTC. The gene calls are TRBV7-2 and TRBJ1-2; D unclear. V lost 5 bases, J lost 4 bases, and 8 bases lay in between. Germline V CDR1 and CDR2: SGHTA, FQGNSA. The CDR3 consists of 12 residues.

This clone was observed a handful of times. CDR3 nucleotide sequence: TGTGCCAGTAGTATAGCTCAAGAGACCCAGTACTTC. It encodes CASSIAQETQYF. The gene calls are TRBV19 and TRBJ2-5; D remains ambiguous. Germline CDR1 and CDR2: LNHDA and SQIVND (reference sequence). The CDR3 is 12 amino acids. The V gene lost 1 base and the J gene lost 2 bases, with 2 bases spanning the gap.

The chain uses TRBV4-2 and TRBJ2-7; D gene unclear. Germline CDR1 reads LGHNA; CDR2 reads YNFKEQ. The CDR3 covers 16 residues. V was trimmed by 0 bases and J by 0 bases, leaving 12 bases between them. CDR3 DNA: TGTGCCAGCAGCCAAGATCTTTCGGAGAGCTCCTACGAGCAGTACTTC. Its translation: CASSQDLSESSYEQYF.